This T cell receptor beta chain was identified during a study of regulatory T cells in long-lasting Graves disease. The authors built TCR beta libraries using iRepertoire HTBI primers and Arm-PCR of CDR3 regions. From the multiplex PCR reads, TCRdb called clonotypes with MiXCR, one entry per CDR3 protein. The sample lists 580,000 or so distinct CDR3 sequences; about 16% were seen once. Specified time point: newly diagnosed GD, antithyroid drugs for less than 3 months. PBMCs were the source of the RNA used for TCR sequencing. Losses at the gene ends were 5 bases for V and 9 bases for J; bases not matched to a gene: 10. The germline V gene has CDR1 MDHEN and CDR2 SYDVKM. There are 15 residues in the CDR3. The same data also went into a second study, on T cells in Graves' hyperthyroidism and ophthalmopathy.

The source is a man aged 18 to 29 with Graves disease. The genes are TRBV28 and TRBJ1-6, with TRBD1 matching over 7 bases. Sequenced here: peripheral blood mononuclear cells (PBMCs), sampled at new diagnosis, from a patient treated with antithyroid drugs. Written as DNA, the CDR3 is TGTGCCAGCAGTGAGACAGGGATTTATGGTTCACCCCTCCACTTT. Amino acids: CASSETGIYGSPLHF.